This T cell receptor (beta chain) was profiled in a study of cytomegalovirus exposure and HLA in healthy donors. For the study at large: A subsequent analysis stated that the 100 to 150 validation repertoires were run on the same platform as the roughly 620 first-cohort repertoires. Study conclusions and caveats: Over 150 TCR beta chains were listed as cytomegalovirus-associated.

V lost 5 bases and J 0 bases, leaving 20 bases between the germline ends. This CDR3 region has 18 residues. Germline V gene lookup returns CDR1 SGHNT and CDR2 YENEEA. To note about this clone: The antigen remains unidentified.

Produced via immunoSEQ multiplex PCR; TCRdb's table is partial and in-frame only. Of roughly 110,000 clones in the sample, about 88% were seen once. The donors were members of the validation cohort comprising over a hundred subjects, separate from the roughly 670-subject first cohort. The specimen sequenced was PBMCs. V usage is TRBV11-3 and J usage is TRBJ1-5; TRBD1 might be the D (6 bases). The receptor's source is a woman aged 18-35 years in good health and CMV-seropositive. CDR3 amino acids: CASSPIQGSGYSNQPQHF. CDR3 nucleotides: TGTGCCAGCAGCCCGATACAGGGAAGTGGGTATAGCAATCAGCCCCAGCATTTT.